Listed below are T cell receptor beta chains from one sample, sequenced in a study of blood T cell repertoires in COVID-19. Method: immunoSEQ multiplex PCR; TCRdb's copy keeps in-frame clones and lacks some. The table shows 200,000 to 250,000 clones, with 85% to 90% occurring only once. The sequencing sample was made of PBMCs or T cells enriched from blood (not recorded which). These receptors were obtained from a woman in her forties or fifties in a cohort exposed to, infected with or recovered from COVID-19 (not recorded which). The CDR3 runs from the conserved cysteine through the conserved F or W. A D gene is named only where the DNA matches it firmly. The size entry is marked missing in some rows and otherwise reads once, few, many or a size class.

once	-	TRBJ1-2	TRBV6-2/TRBV6-3	CASSTLLEVYGYTF	TGTGCCAGCAGTACGCTCCTGGAGGTATATGGCTACACCTTC
-	TRBD1	TRBJ1-2	TRBV19	CASANRDRQTLLPSYGYTF	TGTGCCAGTGCAAACCGGGACAGGCAAACTCTCCTTCCCAGCTATGGCTACACCTTC
-	TRBD1	TRBJ2-2	TRBV5-1	CASSTLPGQGSGELFF	TGCGCCAGCAGCACGCTTCCGGGACAGGGGTCCGGGGAGCTGTTTTTT
-	-	TRBJ1-6	TRBV4-3	CASSQGPVQGPGSPLHF	TGCGCCAGCAGCCAAGGCCCCGTTCAGGGGCCTGGGTCACCCCTCCACTTT
-	TRBD1	TRBJ2-3	TRBV5-1	CASSLGRQGADTQYF	TGCGCCAGCAGCTTGGGCAGACAGGGAGCAGATACGCAGTATTTT
-	TRBD1	TRBJ2-3	TRBV6-5	CASTGTDSTDTQYF	TGTGCCAGCACTGGGACAGATAGCACAGATACGCAGTATTTT
-	TRBD1	TRBJ1-6	TRBV29-1	CSVRTGVNSPLHF	TGCAGCGTCCGGACAGGGGTAAATTCACCCCTCCACTTT
-	-	TRBJ2-7	TRBV27	CASSYSRLYEQYF	TGTGCCAGCAGTTATTCCCGACTCTACGAGCAGTACTTC
-	-	TRBJ1-1	TRBV11-2	CASSFSSSWASNTEAFF	TGTGCCAGCAGCTTCTCTTCTTCGTGGGCTTCGAACACTGAAGCTTTCTTT
-	TRBD2	TRBJ2-2	TRBV5-1	CASSLVGTSARGAGELFF	TGCGCCAGCAGCTTGGTGGGGACTAGCGCCCGAGGGGCCGGGGAGCTGTTTTTT
-	TRBD1	TRBJ2-2	TRBV7-9	CASSGQGFTGELFF	TGTGCCAGCAGTGGACAGGGTTTTACCGGGGAGCTGTTTTTT
-	TRBD1	TRBJ1-6	TRBV12-3/TRBV12-4	CASSTGGNSPLHF	TGTGCCAGCAGCACAGGGGGCAATTCACCCCTCCACTTT
-	-	TRBJ1-3	TRBV30	CAWSIAGNTIYF	TGTGCCTGGAGTATCGCAGGGAACACCATATATTTT
once	-	TRBJ1-5	TRBV21-1	CASSKAQLGAGNQPQHF	TGTGCCAGCAGCAAAGCGCAGTTGGGGGCTGGCAATCAGCCCCAGCATTTT
once	TRBD1	TRBJ2-2	TRBV6-1	CASSADRGRTSGELFF	TGTGCCAGCAGTGCAGACAGGGGGCGGACGTCCGGGGAGCTGTTTTTT
-	-	TRBJ1-1	TRBV28	CASSEPPTGGWTEAFF	TGTGCCAGCAGTGAACCGCCGACAGGCGGATGGACTGAAGCTTTCTTT
-	-	TRBJ1-1	TRBV19	CASSSGRVKDVNTEAFF	TGTGCCAGTAGTTCGGGCAGGGTTAAAGACGTGAACACTGAAGCTTTCTTT
-	-	TRBJ2-3	TRBV7-2	CASSFRGDTQYF	TGTGCCAGCAGCTTCCGAGGAGATACGCAGTATTTT
once	-	TRBJ1-4	TRBV30	CAWSATGAEKLFF	TGTGCCTGGAGTGCGACAGGAGCTGAAAAACTGTTTTTT
-	TRBD1	TRBJ2-4	TRBV6-1	CASSDRDRVAKNIQYF	TGTGCCAGCAGTGATCGGGACAGGGTGGCCAAAAACATTCAGTACTTC
-	TRBD2	TRBJ2-7	TRBV4-3	CASSPQRGGSYEQYF	TGCGCCAGCAGCCCCCAGCGGGGGGGCTCCTACGAGCAGTACTTC
-	TRBD2	TRBJ2-3	TRBV6-4	CASSDSSGGGTDTQYF	TGTGCCAGCAGTGACTCGAGCGGGGGAGGCACAGATACGCAGTATTTT
-	-	TRBJ1-1	TRBV11-2	CASSPRGAGRNTEAFF	TGTGCCAGCAGCCCTAGAGGAGCCGGGAGGAACACTGAAGCTTTCTTT
-	TRBD1	TRBJ1-4	TRBV4-3	CASSPRGLSEKLFF	TGCGCCAGCAGCCCCAGGGGGCTGAGTGAAAAACTGTTTTTT
-	-	TRBJ2-3	TRBV2	CASSDGADTQYF	TGTGCCAGCAGTGACGGTGCAGATACGCAGTATTTT
-	TRBD1	TRBJ1-1	TRBV9	CASSALDRVGTEAFF	TGTGCCAGCAGCGCCCTAGACAGGGTGGGGACTGAAGCTTTCTTT
-	-	TRBJ2-5	TRBV7-2	CASSLLPGEETQYF	TGTGCCAGCAGCTTACTACCGGGGGAAGAGACCCAGTACTTC
-	-	TRBJ1-1	TRBV6-5	CASTREGGTEAFF	TGTGCCAGCACGCGAGAGGGTGGGACTGAAGCTTTCTTT
-	-	TRBJ1-2	TRBV2	CASSEGQQGTYGYTF	TGTGCCAGCAGTGAAGGACAACAGGGTACCTATGGCTACACCTTC
-	-	TRBJ2-5	TRBV19	CASSGTAVQETQYF	TGTGCCAGTAGCGGGACTGCCGTTCAAGAGACCCAGTACTTC
-	TRBD2	TRBJ2-5	TRBV5-5	CASSWRLAGGYSRETQYF	TGTGCCAGCAGCTGGAGACTAGCGGGGGGGTACAGCCGGGAGACCCAGTACTTC
few	TRBD1	TRBJ1-5	TRBV5-5	CASSLMWGQGRNQPQHF	TGTGCCAGCAGCTTGATGTGGGGACAGGGTCGCAATCAGCCCCAGCATTTT
-	TRBD2	TRBJ2-7	TRBV29-1	CSVEKLAGVPYEQYF	TGCAGCGTGGAAAAACTAGCGGGGGTTCCCTACGAGCAGTACTTC
-	TRBD1	TRBJ2-3	TRBV27	CASSPQTGGSTDTQYF	TGTGCCAGCAGTCCCCAGACAGGGGGTAGCACAGATACGCAGTATTTT
-	-	TRBJ1-2	TRBV15	CATSRAQRRTAYGYTF	TGTGCCACCAGCAGAGCCCAGAGGCGGACAGCCTATGGCTACACCTTC